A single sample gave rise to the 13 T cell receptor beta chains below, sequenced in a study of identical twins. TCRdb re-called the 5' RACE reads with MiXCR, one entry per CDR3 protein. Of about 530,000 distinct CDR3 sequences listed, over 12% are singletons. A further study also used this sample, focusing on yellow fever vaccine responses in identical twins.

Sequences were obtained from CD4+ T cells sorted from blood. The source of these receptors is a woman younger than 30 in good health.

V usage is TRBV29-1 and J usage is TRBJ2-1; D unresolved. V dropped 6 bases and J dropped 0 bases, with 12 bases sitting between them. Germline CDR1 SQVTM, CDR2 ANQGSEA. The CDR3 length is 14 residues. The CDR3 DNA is TGCAGCGTCCTATTCCAGAGCTCCTACAATGAGCAGTTCTTC. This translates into CSVLFQSSYNEQFF.

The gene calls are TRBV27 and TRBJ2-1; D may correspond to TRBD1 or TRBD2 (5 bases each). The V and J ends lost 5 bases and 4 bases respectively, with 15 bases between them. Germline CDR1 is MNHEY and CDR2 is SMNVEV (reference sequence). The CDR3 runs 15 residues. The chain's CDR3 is CASSKGAGFYNEQFF. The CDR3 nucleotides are TGTGCCAGCAGTAAAGGGGCGGGTTTTTACAATGAGCAGTTCTTC.

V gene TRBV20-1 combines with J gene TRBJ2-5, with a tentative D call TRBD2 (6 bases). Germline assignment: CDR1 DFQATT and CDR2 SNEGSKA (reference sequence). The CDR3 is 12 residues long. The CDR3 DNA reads TGCACCCCATGGACTATCCAAGAGACCCAGTACTTC. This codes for CTPWTIQETQYF.

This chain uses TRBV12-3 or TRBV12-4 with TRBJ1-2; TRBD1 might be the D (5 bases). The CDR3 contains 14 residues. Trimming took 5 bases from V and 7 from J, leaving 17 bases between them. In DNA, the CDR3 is TGTGCCAGCAGTGCCAGGGCCAAGGCTATTGGCTACACCTTC. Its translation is CASSARAKAIGYTF.

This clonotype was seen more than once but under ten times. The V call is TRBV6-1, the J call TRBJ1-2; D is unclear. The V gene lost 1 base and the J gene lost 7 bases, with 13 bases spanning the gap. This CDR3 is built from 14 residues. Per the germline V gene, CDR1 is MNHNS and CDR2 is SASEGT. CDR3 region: CASSEGWQVAGYTF. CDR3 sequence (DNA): TGTGCCAGCAGTGAAGGCTGGCAGGTGGCTGGCTACACCTTC.

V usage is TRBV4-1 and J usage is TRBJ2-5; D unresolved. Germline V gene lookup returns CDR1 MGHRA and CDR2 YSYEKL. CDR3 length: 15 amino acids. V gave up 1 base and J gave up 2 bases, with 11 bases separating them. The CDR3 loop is CASSQVGLIQETQYF. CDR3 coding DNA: TGCGCCAGCAGCCAAGTCGGCTTAATACAAGAGACCCAGTACTTC.

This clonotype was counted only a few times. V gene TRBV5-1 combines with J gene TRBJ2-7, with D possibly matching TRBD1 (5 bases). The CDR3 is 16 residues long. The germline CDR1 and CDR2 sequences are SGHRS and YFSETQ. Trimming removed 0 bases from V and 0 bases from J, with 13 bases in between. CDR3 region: CASSLAWGISSYEQYV. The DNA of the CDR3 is TGCGCCAGCAGCTTGGCCTGGGGCATCAGCTCCTACGAGCAGTACGTC.

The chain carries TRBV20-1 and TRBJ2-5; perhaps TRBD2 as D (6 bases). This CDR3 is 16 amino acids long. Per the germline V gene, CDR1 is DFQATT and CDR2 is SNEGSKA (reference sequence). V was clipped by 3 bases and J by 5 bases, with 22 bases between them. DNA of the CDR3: TGCAGTGCTAGTCCTACTAGGGGAGGCGTCGGGGAGACCCAGTACTTC. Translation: CSASPTRGGVGETQYF.

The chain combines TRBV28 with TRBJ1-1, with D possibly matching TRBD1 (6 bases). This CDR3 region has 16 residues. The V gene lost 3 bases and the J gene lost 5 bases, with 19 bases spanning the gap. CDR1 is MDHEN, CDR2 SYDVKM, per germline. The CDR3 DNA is TGTGCCAGCAGTTTCCCCGGGGCAGGGGAGAAGACTGAAGCTTTCTTT. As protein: CASSFPGAGEKTEAFF.

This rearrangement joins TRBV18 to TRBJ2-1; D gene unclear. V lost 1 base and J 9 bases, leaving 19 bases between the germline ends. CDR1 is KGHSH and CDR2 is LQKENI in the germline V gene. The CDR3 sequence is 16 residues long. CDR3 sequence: CASSPRVGPVMSEQFF. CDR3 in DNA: TGTGCCAGCTCACCACGTGTCGGGCCCGTAATGAGTGAGCAGTTCTTC.

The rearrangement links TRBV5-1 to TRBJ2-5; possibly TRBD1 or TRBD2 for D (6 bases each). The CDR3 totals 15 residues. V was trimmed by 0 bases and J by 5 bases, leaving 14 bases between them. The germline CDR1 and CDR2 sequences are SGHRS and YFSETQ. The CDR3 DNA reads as TGCGCCAGCAGCTTGGAGGGGGGCTTCGGGGAGACCCAGTACTTC. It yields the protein CASSLEGGFGETQYF.

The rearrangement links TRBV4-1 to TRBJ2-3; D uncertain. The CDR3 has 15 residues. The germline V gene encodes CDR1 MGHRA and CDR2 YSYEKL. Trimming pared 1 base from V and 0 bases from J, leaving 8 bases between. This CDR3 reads CASSQGPGSTDTQYF. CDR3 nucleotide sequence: TGCGCCAGCAGCCAAGGGCCGGGTAGCACAGATACGCAGTATTTT.

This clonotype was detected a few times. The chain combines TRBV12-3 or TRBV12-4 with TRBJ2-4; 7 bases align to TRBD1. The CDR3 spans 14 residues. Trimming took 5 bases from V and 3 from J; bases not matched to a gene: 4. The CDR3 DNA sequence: TGTGCCAGCAGTCTGGGACAGTACAAAAACATTCAGTACTTC. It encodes CASSLGQYKNIQYF.